This TCR beta chain was recovered during a study of cytomegalovirus exposure and HLA in healthy donors. Whole-study results and caveats: The study recorded 160 or so TCR beta chains that were cytomegalovirus-associated. In a later analysis, donors in an Asian-associated ancestry cluster reportedly had fewer N-insertions in productive TCRs than the cohort mean.

Turning to this clone: Antigen unknown.

CDR3 length: 16 residues. CDR1 and CDR2 from the germline V gene are GTSNPN and SVGIG (reference sequence). Losses at the gene ends were 3 bases for V and 2 bases for J; bases not matched to a gene: 6. 60 Vbeta and 13 Jbeta primers were used in PCR. TCRdb's table, derived via immunoSEQ multiplex PCR, lists solely in-frame clones and lacks some. This table holds about 240,000 clones, around 83% found once. V is TRBV30 and J is TRBJ1-6; 8 nucleotides align to TRBD1. The clonotype was recovered from a girl between 2 and 10 years old in good health and CMV-seronegative. The source material was PBMCs. The CDR3 sequence is CAWRQGGGTYNSPLHF. As DNA, the CDR3 is TGTGCCTGGAGACAGGGGGGAGGCACCTATAATTCACCCCTCCACTTT.